This TCR beta chain was captured in a study of T cells in women clearing cervical HPV infection. Points from the study as a whole: CIN3+ cases had significantly higher TCR repertoire richness than controls, but evenness did not differ. Associations may precede or follow infection; HPV-specific or memory T cells were not isolated. TRBV6-7 abundance was lower in cases than controls (roughly 0.12% versus 0.15%).

Sequencing used immunoSEQ multiplex PCR; TCRdb keeps in-frame clones, though not all of them. The sample holds about 46,000 clones. For this clone: Its antigen is not known. The read comes to an end 3 residues before the CDR3 does, leaving the germline J gene to fill in the end.

V shed 5 bases, J shed 5 bases, and the junction held 13 bases outside the gene matches. Germline CDR1 reads LNHDA; CDR2 reads SQIVND (reference sequence). The CDR3 runs 17 residues. All participants had a single incident cervical HPV16 infection, and prevalent HPV16 infections were excluded. Sequenced: blood buffy coat. This chain uses TRBV19 with TRBJ2-3, with 10 positions matching TRBD2. The receptor was derived from a woman between 18 and 70 years old with a cervical HPV16 infection that either progressed to CIN3+ or cleared (not recorded which). CDR3 bases read: TGTGCCAGTAGTCAACCTTCGACTAGCGGGCTTCTAGATACG. Its protein is CASSQPSTSGLLDT. The complete CDR3 sequence is CASSQPSTSGLLDTQYF.